Sequencing of this T cell receptor (beta chain) was carried out in a study of blood T cell repertoires in COVID-19. Study-level background: COVID-19 samples from acute and convalescent phases originated in the United States, Italy and Spain.

Generated by immunoSEQ multiplex PCR, the TCRdb table keeps only in-frame clones and is missing some. Found here are 50,000 to 55,000 clones, approximately 84% of them singletons; the top ten hold roughly 15%. V was cut by 11 bases and J by 3 bases, with 14 bases left in between. Per the germline V gene, CDR1 is MNHEY and CDR2 is SMNVEV (reference sequence). This CDR3 spans 12 amino acids. This clone has only a few counts. Sequenced sample: peripheral blood. The clonotype comes from a human donor with active COVID-19. The donor label of this sample is uncertain. J is TRBJ2-7 and V is TRBV27; possible D gene TRBD1, 5 bases. For the CDR3, the DNA is TGTGCCCAACGGAAGGGGTGCTACGAGCAGTACTTC. Amino acids: CAQRKGCYEQYF.